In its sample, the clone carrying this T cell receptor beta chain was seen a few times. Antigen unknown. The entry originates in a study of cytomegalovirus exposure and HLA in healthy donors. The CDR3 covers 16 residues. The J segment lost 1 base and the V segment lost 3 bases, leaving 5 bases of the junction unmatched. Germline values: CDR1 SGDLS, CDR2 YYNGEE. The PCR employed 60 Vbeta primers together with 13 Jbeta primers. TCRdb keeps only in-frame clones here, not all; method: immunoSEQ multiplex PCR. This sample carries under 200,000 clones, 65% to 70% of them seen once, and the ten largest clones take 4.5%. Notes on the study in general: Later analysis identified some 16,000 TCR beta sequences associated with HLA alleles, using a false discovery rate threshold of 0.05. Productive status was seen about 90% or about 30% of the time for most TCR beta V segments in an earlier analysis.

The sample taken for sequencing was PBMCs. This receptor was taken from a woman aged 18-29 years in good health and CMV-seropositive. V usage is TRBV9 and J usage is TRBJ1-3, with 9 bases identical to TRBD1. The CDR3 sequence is CASSAIQGASGNTIYF. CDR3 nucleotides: TGTGCCAGCAGCGCGATACAGGGGGCATCTGGAAACACCATATATTTT.